Below are 31 T cell receptor beta chains sequenced from a single sample in a study of early T cells in non-severe SARS-CoV-2 infection. TCRdb recomputed calls from the 5' RACE reads with MiXCR, one row per CDR3 protein. The profile shows roughly 88,000 distinct CDR3 sequences, approximately 15% of them singletons. Input material: whole blood. The receptors come from an adult who was a healthcare worker with PCR-confirmed SARS-CoV-2 infection or an uninfected control (not recorded which).

The table lists this clonotype with a few counts. The chain links TRBV27 to TRBJ2-7; D is possibly TRBD1 or TRBD2 (7 bases each). The CDR3 has 14 residues. Trimming pared 3 bases from V and 2 bases from J, leaving 11 bases between. Looked up from germline, CDR1 is MNHEY and CDR2 is SMNVEV (reference sequence). The CDR3, as DNA: TGTGCCAGCAGTTTGGGGGGGACAGCCTACGAGCAGTACTTC. Protein product: CASSLGGTAYEQYF.

This clonotype has at least ten counts. CDR3 sequence: CASSLSGRVAAEAFF. DNA of the CDR3: TGTGCCAGCAGTTTATCAGGACGCGTTGCGGCTGAAGCTTTCTTT. The chain has TRBV12-3 or TRBV12-4 and TRBJ1-1; D is undetermined. CDR3 length: 15 amino acids. Deletions cut 2 bases from V and 6 bases from J, with 16 bases between.

This chain's CDR3 is CASSEGGYGYTF. The CDR3, as DNA: TGTGCCAGCAGTGAAGGAGGCTATGGCTACACCTTC. The genes are TRBV2 and TRBJ1-2; D is unclear. The germline V gene encodes CDR1 SNHLY and CDR2 FYNNEI. The CDR3 runs to 12 residues. V lost 1 base and J lost 4, with 4 bases in between.

The sample holds a few counts of this clonotype. The V and J genes are TRBV6-4 and TRBJ2-3; 9 bases match TRBD1. V dropped 3 bases and J dropped 2; count of bases not matched to a gene: 6. Germline V CDR1 and CDR2: MRHNA, SNTAGT. The CDR3 has 16 residues. CDR3 in DNA: TGTGCCAGCAGTGATAACCGGGACAGGGCCACAGATACGCAGTATTTT. Translating gives CASSDNRDRATDTQYF.

The chain recombines TRBV10-3 with TRBJ2-3, with D possibly being TRBD2 (5 bases). The CDR3 consists of 15 residues. Germline V gene sequence: CDR1 ENHRY, CDR2 SYGVKD. V lost 2 bases and J lost 3, with 12 bases in between. The CDR3 DNA follows: TGTGCCATCAGTGAGCCCAGCGGAGAAACAGATACGCAGTATTTT. Translated, it gives CAISEPSGETDTQYF.

This clonotype was observed a few times. The chain joins TRBV7-9 to TRBJ1-2; 9 bases agree with TRBD1. J gave up 5 bases and V 4 bases, and 5 bases lay outside the gene matches. The CDR3 extends over 14 amino acids. CDR1 SEHNR and CDR2 FQNEAQ come from the germline V gene (reference sequence). CDR3 coding DNA: TGTGCCAGCAGCTCCGGGACAGGGCCTTATGGCTACACCTTC. This gives the protein CASSSGTGPYGYTF.

This clonotype was detected a few times. The V call is TRBV29-1, the J call TRBJ1-5, with D tentatively TRBD1 (6 bases). Per the germline V gene, CDR1 is SQVTM and CDR2 is ANQGSEA. There are 12 residues in the CDR3. The CDR3 nucleotides are TGCAGTGCCTCTCAGGGGAATCAGCCCCAGCATTTT. Translating gives CSASQGNQPQHF.

This clonotype occurred a few times. The V and J genes are TRBV28 and TRBJ1-6, with 7 positions matching TRBD1. Looked up from germline, CDR1 is MDHEN and CDR2 is SYDVKM. Germline trimming cut 6 bases from V and 7 bases from J; bases unmatched to any gene: 6. The CDR3 extends over 14 amino acids. Here the CDR3 reads CASRWTGLNSPLHF. In DNA form, the CDR3 reads TGTGCCAGCAGGTGGACAGGATTAAATTCACCCCTCCACTTT.

V is TRBV2 and J is TRBJ2-5, with TRBD2 matching 11 bases. Germline CDR1 reads SNHLY; CDR2 reads FYNNEI. V lost 5 bases and J lost 4; bases outside the gene matches: 3. The length of the CDR3 is 14 residues. CDR3 coding DNA: TGTGCCAGCAGTCCGACTAGCGGGGTAGAGACCCAGTACTTC. Translation gives CASSPTSGVETQYF.

Here the CDR3 DNA reads TGCAGCGTCGACGGACAGGGCCACGAGCAGTACTTC. It yields the protein CSVDGQGHEQYF. The rearrangement joins TRBV29-1 to TRBJ2-7; 8 bases fit TRBD1. CDR1 is SQVTM and CDR2 is ANQGSEA in the germline V gene. The V gene end was trimmed by 6 bases and the J gene end by 5 bases; junction bases not matched to a gene: 6. The CDR3 covers 12 residues.

The rearrangement links TRBV29-1 to TRBJ2-7, with D tentatively TRBD2 (5 bases). Per germline, CDR1 SQVTM and CDR2 ANQGSEA. Trimming removed 3 bases from V and 2 bases from J, with 17 bases in between. The CDR3 totals 15 residues. In nucleotides, the CDR3 is TGCAGCGTTGACGGGGTTACTGATGCTACCTACGAGCAGTACTTC. Translating it yields CSVDGVTDATYEQYF.

The gene calls are TRBV30 and TRBJ1-1; D is uncertain. V gave up 3 bases and J gave up 1 base, with 6 bases separating them. CDR1 and CDR2 (germline): GTSNPN, SVGIG (reference sequence). This CDR3 comprises 12 residues. The CDR3, as DNA: TGTGCCTGGAGCAGACAGAACACTGAAGCTTTCTTT. As protein: CAWSRQNTEAFF.

This sequence joins TRBV3-1 and TRBJ2-5; 11 nucleotides agree with TRBD2. CDR1 LGHDT and CDR2 YNNKEL come from the germline V gene (reference sequence). CDR3 size: 16 residues. J was trimmed by 5 bases and V by 4 bases; bases with no gene match: 9. The CDR3 loop is CASSRDPASGGETQYF. The CDR3 DNA reads as TGTGCCAGCAGCCGCGACCCGGCTAGCGGGGGGGAGACCCAGTACTTC.

This chain joins TRBV5-1 and TRBJ2-7; D is unresolved. Trimming stripped 1 base from V and 2 bases from J, with 10 bases between. This CDR3 is 14 amino acids long. The V gene's germline CDR1 is SGHRS and CDR2 YFSETQ. The chain's CDR3 is CASSLNQVTYEQYF. Here the CDR3 DNA reads TGCGCCAGCAGCTTGAACCAGGTTACCTACGAGCAGTACTTC.

This clonotype was counted between two and nine times. V is TRBV11-3 and J is TRBJ2-3; tentative D call: TRBD1 (6 bases). Trimming cost V 4 bases and J 3 bases, with 14 bases left between them. This CDR3 is built from 15 residues. The germline V gene has CDR1 SGHNT and CDR2 YENEEA. DNA for the CDR3: TGTGCCAGCAGCTCACAGGGAATGGGGACAGATACGCAGTATTTT. It encodes CASSSQGMGTDTQYF.

This chain uses TRBV7-2 with TRBJ2-5; possibly TRBD1 for D (5 bases). V lost 5 bases and J lost 2, with 15 bases in between. CDR1 is SGHTA, CDR2 FQGNSA, per germline. The CDR3 contains 15 residues. The CDR3 DNA reads TGTGCCAGCAGCCCCCCAGGGTTGGTGCAAGAGACCCAGTACTTC. This gives the protein CASSPPGLVQETQYF. Full variable domain (outside the CDR3, taken from reference TRBV7-2 and TRBJ2-5): GAGVSQSPSNKVTEKGKDVELRCDPISGHTALYWYRQSLGQGLEFLIYFQGNSAPDKSGLPSDRFSAERTGGSVSTLTIQRTQQEDSAVYLCASSPPGLVQETQYFGPGTRLLVL.

This clonotype has just one count. The gene calls are TRBV7-2 and TRBJ1-2; D unclear. From germline, CDR1 is SGHTA and CDR2 FQGNSA. The CDR3 is 11 residues long. Between the trimmed V and J ends, which lost 5 bases and 7 bases, there was a span of 8 bases. CDR3 sequence: CASSKRVGYTF. The CDR3 DNA follows: TGTGCCAGCAGCAAGAGGGTTGGCTACACCTTC.

This clonotype has just a few counts. The rearrangement links TRBV6-6 to TRBJ1-4; TRBD1 might be the D (6 bases). The CDR3 length is 15 residues. CDR1 and CDR2 (germline): MNHNY, SVGAGI (reference sequence). V was shortened by 6 bases and J by 3 bases, with 14 bases between the two germline ends. The CDR3 is CASRPQGEANEKLFF. For the CDR3, the DNA is TGTGCCAGCAGGCCACAGGGAGAGGCTAATGAAAAACTGTTTTTT.

This clonotype was seen more than once but under ten times. The chain combines TRBV5-1 with TRBJ2-3; D is ambiguous. The CDR3 totals 14 residues. The germline V gene encodes CDR1 SGHRS and CDR2 YFSETQ. The V end was cut by 1 base, the J end by 2 bases, with 8 bases between. CDR3 amino acids: CASSLSATTDTQYF. DNA of the CDR3: TGCGCCAGCAGCTTGTCAGCGACCACAGATACGCAGTATTTT.

This chain uses TRBV29-1 with TRBJ1-2, with 8 bases matching TRBD1. The V and J ends lost 4 bases and 11 bases, in that order; junction bases with no gene match: 12. The CDR3 runs to 13 residues. Germline CDR1 and CDR2: SQVTM and ANQGSEA. Here the CDR3 DNA reads TGCAGCGTTGCGGAAGGCAGGGACAGGTGGTACACCTTC. This gives the protein CSVAEGRDRWYTF.

This clonotype was detected ten times or more. J is TRBJ2-1 and V is TRBV11-3; 10 bases are shared with TRBD2. The J segment lost 6 bases and the V segment lost 4 bases, leaving 6 bases of the junction unmatched. This CDR3 is 15 amino acids long. Germline V gene sequence: CDR1 SGHNT, CDR2 YENEEA. The CDR3 bases are TGTGCCAGCAGCTCAGGAGCGGGGGGGCCCAATGAGCAGTTCTTC. This codes for CASSSGAGGPNEQFF.

The V call is TRBV3-1, the J call TRBJ2-7; TRBD2 might be the D (5 bases). This CDR3 is built from 14 residues. Trimming took off 4 bases at V and 1 base at J, with 11 bases between the two ends. Germline CDR1 LGHDT, CDR2 YNNKEL (reference sequence). The CDR3 DNA reads as TGTGCCAGCAGCCGCGGGCCCGGGTCCTACGAGCAGTACTTC. Protein product: CASSRGPGSYEQYF.

In its sample, this clonotype was seen a few times. The rearrangement joins TRBV11-1 to TRBJ1-2; 9 nucleotides match TRBD1. Germline V lookup: CDR1 SGHAT, CDR2 FQDESV (reference sequence). The CDR3 has 14 amino acids. The V segment lost 5 bases and the J segment 4 bases; nucleotides outside the gene matches: 5. The CDR3 loop reads CASSHRGQGYGYTF. The CDR3 DNA follows: TGTGCCAGCAGCCACAGGGGGCAAGGCTATGGCTACACCTTC.

The J gene is TRBJ2-6, the V gene TRBV24-1, with 10 nucleotides matching TRBD1. The CDR3 covers 18 residues. V shed 4 bases and J 4 bases; nucleotides not matched to a gene: 9. CDR1 is KGHDR and CDR2 is SFDVKD in the germline V gene. CDR3 nucleotide sequence: TGTGCCACCAGTGACCCGACAGGGGGCTTGTTGGGGGCCAACGTCCTGACTTTC. Its protein is CATSDPTGGLLGANVLTF.

This clonotype was seen repeatedly, ten times or more. This chain connects TRBV2 to TRBJ2-7; 10 bases match TRBD1. CDR1 and CDR2 from the germline V gene are SNHLY and FYNNEI. This CDR3 is built from 14 residues. V lost 4 bases to trimming and J lost 4 bases; unmatched junction nucleotides: 4. CDR3 in amino acids: CASSVDRGSYEQYF. The CDR3 region has the DNA TGTGCCAGCAGTGTGGACAGGGGGTCGTACGAGCAGTACTTC.

In its sample, this clonotype was seen a few times. The V gene is TRBV10-2, the J gene TRBJ1-4; D possibly corresponds to TRBD1 (5 bases). The V and J ends lost 6 bases and 7 bases respectively, with 30 bases between them. The CDR3 totals 19 residues. CDR1 is WSHSY, CDR2 SAAADI, per germline. The CDR3 DNA follows: TGCGCCAGCAGGGGGTACCCGGCAGGGAGGCCCTCGTCGGTTGAAAAACTGTTTTTT. Translating it yields CASRGYPAGRPSSVEKLFF.

The rearrangement uses TRBV11-2 and TRBJ2-7; 8 bases agree with TRBD1. The V and J ends lost 5 bases and 3 bases, in that order; junction bases with no gene match: 9. CDR1 and CDR2 from the germline V gene are SGHAT and FQNNGV. The CDR3 is 15 residues long. The CDR3 DNA reads TGTGCCAGCAGCCAAAAGGACAGGGTAATCTACGAGCAGTACTTC. Residues: CASSQKDRVIYEQYF.

V and J are TRBV28 and TRBJ2-5; either TRBD1 or TRBD2 may supply D (5 bases each). Between the trimmed V and J ends, which lost 2 bases and 7 bases, there was a span of 17 bases. CDR1 is MDHEN and CDR2 is SYDVKM in the germline V gene. The CDR3 runs to 15 residues. The CDR3 loop is CASSLPGRLKGTQYF. DNA for the CDR3: TGTGCCAGCAGTTTACCGGGACGCCTTAAGGGGACCCAGTACTTC.

The chain joins TRBV7-8 to TRBJ2-5; D not resolved. Germline CDR1 and CDR2: SGHVS and FQNEAQ. V lost 5 bases to trimming and J lost 5 bases, with 12 bases between them. CDR3 size: 13 residues. The CDR3 protein is CASSLPPSETQYF. In nucleotides, the CDR3 is TGTGCCAGCAGCCTCCCACCAAGTGAGACCCAGTACTTC.

The V call is TRBV3-1, the J call TRBJ1-2; TRBD1 agrees at 11 bases. Germline assignment: CDR1 LGHDT and CDR2 YNNKEL (reference sequence). This CDR3 spans 16 amino acids. V lost 1 base to trimming and J lost 5 bases; unmatched junction nucleotides: 6. CDR3 residues: CASSQVGTGGRYGYTF. The CDR3 DNA follows: TGTGCCAGCAGCCAAGTCGGGACAGGGGGAAGATATGGCTACACCTTC.

The V call is TRBV18, the J call TRBJ2-7; 8 bases are shared with TRBD1. V trimming: 3 bases; J trimming: 5 bases; junction bases outside the gene matches: 3. The germline V gene has CDR1 KGHSH and CDR2 LQKENI. The CDR3 sequence is 13 residues long. CDR3 bases: TGTGCCAGCTCACCGCAGGACAGGGACGAGCAGTACTTC. The encoded protein is CASSPQDRDEQYF.